The entry below gives a single TCR beta chain sequence along with its context. Its target is unknown. These data originate in a study of T-cell memory formation after mild COVID-19. Findings and limits, study-wide: The study found contracting CD4+ clones mainly in CM and EM and contracting CD8+ clones in EMRA.

Losses at the gene ends were 7 bases for V and 3 bases for J; bases not matched to a gene: 12. There are 15 residues in the CDR3. Germline V gene lookup returns CDR1 MNHEY and CDR2 SMNVEV (reference sequence). UMIs and sample barcodes were carried by the TCR alpha and TCR beta cDNA libraries that 5'RACE produced using constant-segment primers. One entry per CDR3 protein results from TCRdb running MiXCR on the 5' RACE reads. The data contain about 110,000 distinct CDR3 sequences, about 18% of them seen just once; the ten biggest clones take up 28%. The J gene is TRBJ2-7, the V gene TRBV27; 7 bases match TRBD1. The TCR was taken from an adult woman who had mild COVID-19 (a few samples of this study predate the infection). Cell type and time point are not known. The sample consisted of PBMCs or a T cell subset sorted from them (not recorded which). The CDR3 reads CASTAHPGQSYEQYF. In DNA form, the CDR3 reads TGTGCCAGCACCGCTCATCCGGGACAGAGCTACGAGCAGTACTTC.